The sequence of this T cell receptor beta chain was determined in a study of blood T cell repertoires in COVID-19. Turning to the study itself: T cells, B-cell-depleted T cells, or PBMCs supplied cDNA or gDNA.

One Seattle source followed patients from active infection through their disease course. Sequencing was performed with immunoSEQ multiplex PCR; in TCRdb, only in-frame clones are kept and a portion is missing. Of tens of thousands of clones in the sample, roughly nine tenths were seen once. Per the germline V gene, CDR1 is SGHTA and CDR2 is FQGNSA. The V gene lost 2 bases and the J gene lost 6 bases, with 14 bases spanning the gap. This CDR3 has 14 residues. V usage is TRBV7-2 and J usage is TRBJ2-7; possibly TRBD1 for D (6 bases). The specimen sequenced was peripheral blood. The receptor comes from a man aged 50 to 59 with COVID-19, enrolled during active disease. The CDR3 bases are TGTGCCAGCAGCTTATATCTGGGGGCAGGCGAGCAGTACTTC. This sequence encodes CASSLYLGAGEQYF.